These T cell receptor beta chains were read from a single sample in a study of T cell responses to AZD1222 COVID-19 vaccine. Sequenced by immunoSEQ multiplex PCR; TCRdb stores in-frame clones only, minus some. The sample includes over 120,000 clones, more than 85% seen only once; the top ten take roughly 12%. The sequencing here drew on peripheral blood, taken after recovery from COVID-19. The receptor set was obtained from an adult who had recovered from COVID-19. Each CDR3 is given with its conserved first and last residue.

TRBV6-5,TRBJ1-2,CASSYNGLYGYTF
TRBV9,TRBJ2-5,CASSVVASGGKETQYF
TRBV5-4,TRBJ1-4,CASSTDRVGRKLFF
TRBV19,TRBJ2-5,CASRAGVWETQYF
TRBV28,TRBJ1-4,CASSIPGKLFF
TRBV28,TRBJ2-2,CASSLRGFKHGELFF
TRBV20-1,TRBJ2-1,CSATVNEQFF
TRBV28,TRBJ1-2,CASSQTGGTNYGYTF
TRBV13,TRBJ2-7,CASSPRTSPYEQYF
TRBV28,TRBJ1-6,CASSLFFGAENSPLHF
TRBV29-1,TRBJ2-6,CSVGDSGANVLTF
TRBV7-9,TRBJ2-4,CASSYTKTIAKNIQYF
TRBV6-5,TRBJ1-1,CASIRLGRKITEAFF
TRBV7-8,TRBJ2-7,CASSPGTGRSYEQYF
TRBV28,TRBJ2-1,CASNGLAGVPNEQFF
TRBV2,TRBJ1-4,CASSGQGATNEKLFF
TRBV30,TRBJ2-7,CAWSPGQGTYEQYF
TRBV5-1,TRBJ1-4,CASSRGQGDGREKLFF
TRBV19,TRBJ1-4,CASSAVRKEKLFF
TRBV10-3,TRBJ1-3,CAISESTGGNTIYF
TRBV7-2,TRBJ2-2,CASSLSKNTGELFF
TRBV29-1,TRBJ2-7,CSVDPGTFGEQYF
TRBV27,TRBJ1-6,CASSPRGGTYNSPLHF
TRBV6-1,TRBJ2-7,CASSESVTGGFYEQYF
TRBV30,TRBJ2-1,CAWSRDEQFF
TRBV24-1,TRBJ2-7,CATSDGAVGTYEQYF
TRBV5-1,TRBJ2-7,CASSSGQGSEQYF
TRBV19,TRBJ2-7,CASSIHLRTGSYEQYF
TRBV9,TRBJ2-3,CASGHLAGGSDTQYF
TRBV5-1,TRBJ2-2,CASSLQGADTGELFF
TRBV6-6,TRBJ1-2,CASSYGQGAGYTF
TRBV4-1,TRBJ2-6,CASSQGVNSGANVLTF
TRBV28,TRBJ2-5,CASSPPGRETQYF
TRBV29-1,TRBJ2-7,CSVADRVGSEQYF
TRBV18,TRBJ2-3,CASSTQPDTQYF
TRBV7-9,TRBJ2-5,CASSSKRYQETQYF
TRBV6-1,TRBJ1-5,CASSERRGAGNQPQHF
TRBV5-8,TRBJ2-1,CASSPGTSGTNEQFF
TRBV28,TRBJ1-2,CASSLDQGAKGYTF
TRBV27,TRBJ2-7,CASSLGEDFYEQYF
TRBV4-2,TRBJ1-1,CASSLSGEMNTEAFF
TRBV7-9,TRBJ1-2,CASSLSPTEAVTF
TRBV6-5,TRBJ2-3,CASRIAGGPSDTQYF
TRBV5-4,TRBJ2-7,CASSSELAYEQYF
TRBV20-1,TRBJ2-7,CSALTSGEQYF
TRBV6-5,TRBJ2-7,CASSYGTGSLLYEQYF
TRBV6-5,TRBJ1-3,CASRGGQGSGNTIYF
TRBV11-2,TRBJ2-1,CASLGSLAGYNEQFF
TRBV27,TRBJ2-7,CASRRGSSYEQYF
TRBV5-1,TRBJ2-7,CASRPSNGGPHEQYF
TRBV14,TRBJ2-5,CASSQDLGQETQYF
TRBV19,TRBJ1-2,CASTGTVTRGYTF